Presented here are 17 T cell receptor beta chains from one specimen sequenced in a study of blood T cell repertoires in COVID-19. Method: immunoSEQ multiplex PCR; TCRdb's copy keeps in-frame clones and lacks some. Among about 95,000 clones listed, about 89% were seen once. Sequenced material: peripheral blood. The receptors were sampled from a woman aged 65 to 85 with acute or convalescent COVID-19.

V usage is TRBV14 and J usage is TRBJ1-1; a weak D match, TRBD1 (5 bases). Germline CDR1 is SGHDN and CDR2 is FVKESK. V gave up 1 base and J gave up 4 bases, with 16 bases separating them. This CDR3 region has 16 residues. CDR3 protein: CASSQGLGGGSTEAFF. CDR3 bases: TGTGCCAGCAGCCAAGGTCTCGGGGGGGGGTCCACTGAAGCTTTCTTT. The whole variable domain, remainder taken from reference TRBV14 and TRBJ1-1, is EAGVTQFPSHSVIEKGQTVTLRCDPISGHDNLYWYRRVMGKEIKFLLHFVKESKQDESGMPNNRFLAERTGGTYSTLKVQPAELEDSGVYFCASSQGLGGGSTEAFFGQGTRLTVV.

This clone was observed once. The chain couples TRBV7-2 to TRBJ2-1; perhaps TRBD1 as D (6 bases). CDR3 length: 14 amino acids. Trimming cost V 4 bases and J 7 bases, with 14 bases left between them. Germline values: CDR1 SGHTA, CDR2 FQGNSA. CDR3 protein: CASSSPGGSNEQFF. CDR3 DNA sequence: TGTGCCAGCAGCTCCCCTGGGGGCAGTAATGAGCAGTTCTTC.

The genes are TRBV5-1 and TRBJ2-5, with TRBD1 identical over 8 bases. CDR1 and CDR2 from the germline V gene are SGHRS and YFSETQ. This CDR3 has 15 residues. J gave up 2 bases and V 4 bases, and 7 bases lay outside the gene matches. The CDR3 reads CASSSRQGPQETQYF. CDR3 sequence (DNA): TGCGCCAGCAGCAGCCGACAGGGGCCACAAGAGACCCAGTACTTC.

This clone was observed a few times. The chain uses TRBV27 and TRBJ1-1; possibly TRBD1 for D (5 bases). Germline CDR1 MNHEY, CDR2 SMNVEV (reference sequence). Trimming removed 3 bases from V and 5 bases from J, with 22 bases in between. CDR3 length: 17 amino acids. The CDR3 loop reads CASSFRQRDSSVTEAFF. DNA of the CDR3: TGTGCCAGCAGTTTTCGCCAACGCGACAGTTCGGTTACTGAAGCTTTCTTT.

The chain joins TRBV19 to TRBJ2-3; 10 bases are shared with TRBD2. Per germline, CDR1 LNHDA and CDR2 SQIVND (reference sequence). V lost 1 base to trimming and J lost 2 bases; unmatched junction nucleotides: 6. The CDR3 has 17 residues. This CDR3 is CASSIGASGGLTDTQYF. CDR3 sequence (DNA): TGTGCCAGTAGTATAGGAGCTAGCGGGGGTCTCACAGATACGCAGTATTTT.

V is TRBV7-9 and J is TRBJ1-6; D gene uncertain. The length of the CDR3 is 15 residues. Germline-derived CDR1 and CDR2 are SEHNR and FQNEAQ (reference sequence). V dropped 5 bases and J dropped 1 base, with 9 bases sitting between them. This chain's CDR3 is CASSATGSYNSPLHF. CDR3 DNA: TGTGCCAGCAGCGCCACCGGGTCCTATAATTCACCCCTCCACTTT.

This chain joins TRBV27 and TRBJ1-5, with D tentatively TRBD1 (6 bases). The CDR3 has 16 amino acids. Per germline, CDR1 MNHEY and CDR2 SMNVEV (reference sequence). Trimming left V 5 bases short and J 2 bases short, with 16 bases between. The CDR3 DNA sequence: TGTGCCAGCAGTCGGGGGGCGCAGGTACGCAATCAGCCCCAGCATTTT. Translated: CASSRGAQVRNQPQHF.

This chain links TRBV19 with TRBJ2-3; 7 nucleotides match TRBD1. The ends lost 1 base at V and 5 bases at J; junction bases unmatched: 9. CDR3 length: 16 amino acids. Germline V lookup: CDR1 LNHDA, CDR2 SQIVND (reference sequence). The CDR3 DNA is TGTGCCAGTAGTATAGTCCGGACAGGTGGGAAAGATACGCAGTATTTT. Encoded protein: CASSIVRTGGKDTQYF.

The chain joins TRBV25-1 to TRBJ2-2; the match to TRBD2 covers 10 bases. The V gene end was trimmed by 5 bases and the J gene end by 3 bases; junction bases not matched to a gene: 6. The CDR3 is 16 residues long. From germline, CDR1 is MGHDK and CDR2 SYGVNS. CDR3 sequence (DNA): TGTGCCAGCAGTACTCGGACTAGCGGAGACACCGGGGAGCTGTTTTTT. Protein product: CASSTRTSGDTGELFF.

This clone was seen a handful of times. An end of the junction does not agree with germline; a read error may underlie this. This chain joins TRBV20-1 and TRBJ1-5, with D uncertain. The CDR3 extends over 11 amino acids. In germline, CDR1 is DFQATT, CDR2 SNEGSKA (reference sequence). The CDR3 DNA is TGCAGTGCTAGAGTCGGTCAGGCCCAGCATTTT. Its protein is CSARVGQAQHF.

As DNA, the CDR3 is TGTGCCAGCAGTGACTTATCGACAGGGTTTCATGGCTACACCTTC. Residues: CASSDLSTGFHGYTF. V gene TRBV6-4 combines with J gene TRBJ1-2, with 7 bases matching TRBD1. CDR3 size: 15 residues. Germline CDR1 is MRHNA and CDR2 is SNTAGT. V was clipped by 1 base and J by 6 bases; unmatched bases: 8.

V and J are TRBV5-6 and TRBJ1-1, with D possibly TRBD1 on 5 matching bases. V was cut by 8 bases and J by 3 bases, with 23 bases left in between. The CDR3 has 16 residues. Looked up from germline, CDR1 is SGHDT and CDR2 is YYEEEE. CDR3 in amino acids: CASKRGFQVQYTEAFF. In DNA, the CDR3 is TGTGCCAGTAAAAGGGGTTTTCAGGTCCAGTACACTGAAGCTTTCTTT.

This clone was counted a few times. V usage is TRBV28 and J usage is TRBJ2-1; the match to TRBD2 covers 7 bases. Trimming at V came to 5 bases and at J to 8 bases, leaving 9 bases not matched to a gene. Germline V gene lookup returns CDR1 MDHEN and CDR2 SYDVKM. This CDR3 comprises 14 residues. This CDR3 is CASSVGLLGDEQFF. CDR3 sequence (DNA): TGTGCCAGCAGTGTGGGACTATTGGGAGATGAGCAGTTCTTC.

This clone was detected a few times. The chain links TRBV3-1 (or the pseudogene TRBV3-2) to TRBJ1-1; D may be TRBD1 (6 bases). Germline V gene data show CDR1 as LGHDT and CDR2 as YNNKEL (reference sequence). V lost 6 bases to trimming and J lost 3 bases, with 8 bases between them. This CDR3 is built from 12 residues. Written as DNA, the CDR3 is TGTGCCAGCAGTCGGACAGACACTGAAGCTTTCTTT. Protein: CASSRTDTEAFF.

The chain joins TRBV18 to TRBJ1-4; D unclear. This CDR3 has 13 amino acids. The ends were cut back, 3 bases at V and 13 bases at J, with 15 bases in the middle. CDR1 is KGHSH, CDR2 LQKENI, per germline. CDR3 region: CASSPLKEAGLFF. The CDR3 nucleotides are TGTGCCAGCTCACCCCTGAAGGAAGCGGGACTGTTTTTT.

V usage is TRBV18 and J usage is TRBJ1-2; no definite D call. Germline lookup yields CDR1 KGHSH and CDR2 LQKENI. The CDR3 totals 15 residues. The germline V and J ends were trimmed by 6 bases and 2 bases, with 16 bases remaining between them. The CDR3 loop is CASSPTPDGNYGYTF. Here the CDR3 DNA reads TGTGCCAGCTCGCCTACCCCCGACGGGAACTATGGCTACACCTTC.

This clone was picked up a small number of times. This chain joins TRBV27 and TRBJ2-2, with 13 bases matching TRBD2. The CDR3 length is 18 residues. Germline loops: CDR1 MNHEY, CDR2 SMNVEV (reference sequence). Germline trimming cut 5 bases from V and 4 bases from J; bases unmatched to any gene: 10. The CDR3 coding sequence is TGTGCCAGCAGTCCGAGGCCTACTAGCGGGAGGGTCACCGGGGAGCTGTTTTTT. This codes for CASSPRPTSGRVTGELFF.